This passage covers 20 T cell receptor beta chains from one sample sequenced in a study of graft-versus-host responses after intestinal transplantation. Assay: immunoSEQ multiplex PCR; the TCRdb copy retains only in-frame clones and omits some. The sample shows approximately 25,000 clones, around 82% of them seen only once. No cognate antigen is known for these TCRs. Sequencing used unstimulated CD8+ T cells sorted from spleen or lymph node cells, obtained before transplant. The receptors were gathered from a human donor who was the organ donor for an intestinal transplant.

CDR3 coding DNA: TGTGCCAGTAGTATCGAAAACGGGGTAGCTATTGAGCAGTTCTTC. Its translation: CASSIENGVAIEQFF. The chain carries TRBV19 and TRBJ2-1, with D possibly TRBD2 on 5 matching bases. This CDR3 region has 15 residues. CDR1 LNHDA and CDR2 SQIVND come from the germline V gene (reference sequence). Trimming cost V 3 bases and J 9 bases, with 18 bases left between them.

V and J are TRBV21-1 and TRBJ2-3; the table assigns TRBD2, which was not confirmed against the DNA. TRBV21-1 corresponds to a pseudogene. The CDR3 totals 16 residues. CDR3 protein: CASSTPGETDTDTQYF. The CDR3 DNA reads TGTGCCAGCAGCACCCCGGGGGAGACAGACACAGATACGCAGTATTTT.

The chain recombines TRBV19 with TRBJ1-1; tentatively, D is TRBD1 (5 bases). The length of the CDR3 is 12 residues. V gave up 5 bases and J gave up 5 bases, with 9 bases separating them. Per germline, CDR1 LNHDA and CDR2 SQIVND (reference sequence). CDR3 amino acids: CASSSGLTEAFF. The CDR3, as DNA: TGTGCCAGTAGTTCAGGGTTGACTGAAGCTTTCTTT.

This sequence joins TRBV29-1 and TRBJ2-5, with D perhaps matching TRBD2 (6 bases). CDR3 size: 14 residues. Germline CDR1 SQVTM, CDR2 ANQGSEA. Trimming took off 1 base at V and 5 bases at J, with 14 bases between the two ends. CDR3 DNA: TGCAGCGTTGAAGGGGCTAGCGCCCGGGAGACCCAGTACTTC. Translated: CSVEGASARETQYF.

The genes are TRBV11-2 and TRBJ2-3, with D unresolved. The CDR3 extends over 14 amino acids. Germline CDR1 reads SGHAT; CDR2 reads FQNNGV. V gave up 7 bases and J gave up 6 bases, with 17 bases separating them. For the CDR3, the DNA is TGTGCCAGCACCACCCGGGCTTCGGTCGATACGCAGTATTTT. It translates to CASTTRASVDTQYF.

V usage is TRBV5-5 and J usage is TRBJ2-5; D remains ambiguous. CDR1 is SGHKS, CDR2 YYEKEE, per germline (reference sequence). Trimming removed 5 bases from V and 5 bases from J, with 19 bases in between. This CDR3 region has 15 residues. The CDR3: CASSLRGMAEETQYF. The CDR3 coding sequence is TGTGCCAGCAGTTTGCGTGGGATGGCGGAGGAGACCCAGTACTTC.

This clone has more than one count but fewer than ten. The chain has TRBV6-1 and TRBJ1-5; 8 positions match TRBD1. The CDR3 has 14 amino acids. Germline V gene lookup returns CDR1 MNHNS and CDR2 SASEGT. Trimming removed 8 bases from V and 2 bases from J; junction bases left unmatched: 5. The CDR3 sequence: CASRRTGRNQPQHF. The CDR3 DNA sequence: TGTGCCAGCCGGAGGACAGGGCGCAATCAGCCCCAGCATTTT.

This chain uses TRBV5-5 with TRBJ1-1, with unresolved D. CDR3 size: 15 residues. Trimming cost V 2 bases and J 1 base, with 12 bases left between them. The germline V gene has CDR1 SGHKS and CDR2 YYEKEE (reference sequence). The CDR3 loop reads CASSFRAASNTEAFF. CDR3 nucleotide sequence: TGTGCCAGCAGCTTTCGGGCAGCATCGAACACTGAAGCTTTCTTT.

V gene TRBV10-2 combines with J gene TRBJ2-1, with 7 nucleotides matching TRBD2. The J segment lost 0 bases and the V segment lost 7 bases, leaving 6 bases of the junction unmatched. The CDR3 extends over 15 amino acids. Germline-derived CDR1 and CDR2 are WSHSY and SAAADI. This CDR3 reads CASTPAGSSYNEQFF. CDR3 in DNA: TGCGCCAGCACCCCAGCGGGATCCTCCTACAATGAGCAGTTCTTC.

V gene TRBV7-8 combines with J gene TRBJ2-5, with D possibly matching TRBD1 (5 bases). Per germline, CDR1 SGHVS and CDR2 FQNEAQ. V lost 4 bases to trimming and J lost 2 bases, with 11 bases between them. The length of the CDR3 is 14 residues. The CDR3 sequence is CASSWTQVQETQYF. The CDR3 nucleotides are TGTGCCAGCAGCTGGACACAAGTTCAAGAGACCCAGTACTTC.

V is TRBV9 and J is TRBJ2-7; D is uncertain. The CDR3 is made up of 14 amino acids. Germline CDR1 and CDR2: SGDLS and YYNGEE. V lost 4 bases to trimming and J lost 0 bases, with 11 bases between them. This chain's CDR3 is CASSSVEFSYEQYF. The CDR3, as DNA: TGTGCCAGCAGCTCCGTGGAGTTCTCCTACGAGCAGTACTTC.

The chain uses TRBV12-5 and TRBJ1-1, with D unclear. Between the trimmed V and J ends, which lost 4 bases and 3 bases, there was a span of 24 bases. The CDR3 length is 18 residues. Germline assignment: CDR1 LGHNT and CDR2 FRNRAP. CDR3 loop: CASGSSLSDSGGYTEAFF. In nucleotides, the CDR3 is TGTGCTAGTGGTTCCTCCCTTTCCGATTCGGGAGGGTACACTGAAGCTTTCTTT.

J is TRBJ2-1 and V is TRBV18; D gene ambiguous. Germline V gene lookup returns CDR1 KGHSH and CDR2 LQKENI. V was cut by 4 bases and J by 3 bases, with 13 bases left in between. The CDR3 covers 15 residues. The CDR3 loop reads CASSRRTGFYNEQFF. In DNA, the CDR3 is TGTGCCAGCTCACGCCGGACCGGTTTCTACAATGAGCAGTTCTTC.

This sequence joins TRBV30 and TRBJ1-2; tentatively, D is TRBD1 (5 bases). Germline V gene lookup returns CDR1 GTSNPN and CDR2 SVGIG (reference sequence). The CDR3 is 14 amino acids. V was trimmed by 0 bases and J by 5 bases, leaving 13 bases between them. The DNA of the CDR3 is TGTGCCTGGAGTGTAGCAGGGCAATATTATGGCTACACCTTC. Protein sequence: CAWSVAGQYYGYTF.

This chain links TRBV19 with TRBJ2-2; TRBD2 agrees at 7 bases. This CDR3 has 16 amino acids. Germline lookup yields CDR1 LNHDA and CDR2 SQIVND (reference sequence). After removal of 3 bases from V and 4 bases from J, the junction contained 8 bases not matched to a gene. The CDR3 coding sequence is TGTGCCAGTAGTATTTGGGCGGGAGCCCCCACCGGGGAGCTGTTTTTT. Translating gives CASSIWAGAPTGELFF.

V and J are TRBV4-3 and TRBJ2-1; a possible D gene is TRBD2 (5 bases). The CDR3 is 14 residues long. Germline CDR1 and CDR2: LGHNA and YSLEER. Deletions cut 2 bases from V and 5 bases from J, with 10 bases between. CDR3 in amino acids: CASSQYGLNNEQFF. The CDR3, as DNA: TGCGCCAGCAGCCAATACGGACTTAACAATGAGCAGTTCTTC.

The rearrangement links TRBV5-5 to TRBJ2-1; 10 bases are shared with TRBD2. V shed 2 bases and J 0 bases; nucleotides not matched to a gene: 2. The CDR3 sequence is 16 residues long. Per germline, CDR1 SGHKS and CDR2 YYEKEE (reference sequence). Here the CDR3 DNA reads TGTGCCAGCAGCTTTAGCGGGGGGAGCTCCTACAATGAGCAGTTCTTC. Its protein is CASSFSGGSSYNEQFF.

Concerning this clone itself: The same CDR3 also results from other DNA sequences found in this sample. This chain joins TRBV2 and TRBJ2-6, with 12 nucleotides matching TRBD1. The CDR3 is made up of 17 amino acids. V trimming: 8 bases; J trimming: 1 base; junction bases outside the gene matches: 6. The germline gives CDR1 SNHLY, CDR2 FYNNEI. DNA of the CDR3: TGTGCCAGCGTGGGGGACAGGGGGCGGTCTGGGGCCAACGTCCTGACTTTC. This sequence encodes CASVGDRGRSGANVLTF.

The chain carries TRBV11-2 and TRBJ2-7; 8 nucleotides agree with TRBD2. Germline CDR1 SGHAT, CDR2 FQNNGV. The CDR3 runs to 14 residues. J was trimmed by 5 bases and V by 3 bases; bases with no gene match: 6. The DNA for the CDR3 is TGTGCCAGCAGCTTCGGGGGGGAGGCGGACGAGCAGTACTTC. It specifies CASSFGGEADEQYF.

The chain employs TRBV5-1 and TRBJ2-1, with D tentatively TRBD2 (5 bases). The V gene's germline CDR1 is SGHRS and CDR2 YFSETQ. The CDR3 contains 12 residues. V was shortened by 5 bases and J by 6 bases, with 9 bases between the two germline ends. DNA of the CDR3: TGCGCCAGCAGTCTTACTAGCAATGAGCAGTTCTTC. Translated, it gives CASSLTSNEQFF.